The sequence of this TCR beta chain was determined in a study of shared T cell receptors in the human thymus. Generated by immunoSEQ multiplex PCR, the TCRdb table keeps only in-frame clones and is missing some. The sample lists approximately 400,000 clones; 95% were seen once. CDR1 and CDR2 from the germline V gene are SGHNT and YYREEE (reference sequence). Trimming cost V 5 bases and J 1 base; bases outside gene matches: 4. The CDR3 loop spans 15 amino acids. Sequencing input: thymocytes. The clonotype originates from a human donor. This chain connects TRBV5-4 to TRBJ2-2; TRBD1 aligns across 8 bases. CDR3 loop: CASRSGGVNTGELFF. DNA for the CDR3: TGTGCCAGCAGATCAGGGGGCGTGAACACCGGGGAGCTGTTTTTT.